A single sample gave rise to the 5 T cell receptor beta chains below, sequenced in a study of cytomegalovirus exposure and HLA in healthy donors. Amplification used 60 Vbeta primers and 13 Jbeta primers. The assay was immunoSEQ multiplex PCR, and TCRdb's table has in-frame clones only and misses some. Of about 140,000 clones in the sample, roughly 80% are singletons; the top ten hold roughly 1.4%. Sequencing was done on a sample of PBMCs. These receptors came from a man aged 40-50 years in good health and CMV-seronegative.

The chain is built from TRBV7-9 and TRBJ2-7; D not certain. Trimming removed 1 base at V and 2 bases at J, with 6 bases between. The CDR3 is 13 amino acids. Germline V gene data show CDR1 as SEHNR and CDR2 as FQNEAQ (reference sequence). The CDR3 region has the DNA TGTGCCAGCAGCTTAGGGGCAACCTACGAGCAGTACTTC. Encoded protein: CASSLGATYEQYF.

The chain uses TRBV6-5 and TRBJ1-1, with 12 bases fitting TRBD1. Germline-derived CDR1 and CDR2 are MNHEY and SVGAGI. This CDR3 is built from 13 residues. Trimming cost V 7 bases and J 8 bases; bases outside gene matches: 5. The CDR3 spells CASTQGTGGEAFF. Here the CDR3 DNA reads TGTGCCAGCACCCAGGGGACAGGGGGCGAAGCTTTCTTT.

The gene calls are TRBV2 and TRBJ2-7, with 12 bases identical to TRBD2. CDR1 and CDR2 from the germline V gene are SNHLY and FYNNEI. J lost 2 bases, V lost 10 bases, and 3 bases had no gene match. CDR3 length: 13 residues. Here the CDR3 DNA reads TGTGCCATCCGGACTAGCGGGACCTACGAGCAGTACTTC. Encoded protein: CAIRTSGTYEQYF. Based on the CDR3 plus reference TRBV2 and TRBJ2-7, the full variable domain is EPEVTQTPSHQVTQMGQEVILRCVPISNHLYFYWYRQILGQKVEFLVSFYNNEISEKSEIFDDQFSVERPDGSNFTLKIRSTKLEDSAMYFCAIRTSGTYEQYFGPGTRLTVT.

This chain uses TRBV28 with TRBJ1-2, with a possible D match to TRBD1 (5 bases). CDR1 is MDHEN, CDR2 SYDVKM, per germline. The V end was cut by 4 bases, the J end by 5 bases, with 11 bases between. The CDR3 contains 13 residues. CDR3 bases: TGTGCCAGCAGTTCGGGACTCAAGTATGGCTACACCTTC. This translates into CASSSGLKYGYTF.

As DNA, the CDR3 is TGCGCCAGCAGCCAAGATCGGGTCGGGGGGGGCTCCTACAATGAGCAGTTCTTC. Its protein product is CASSQDRVGGGSYNEQFF. The genes are TRBV4-3 and TRBJ2-1; 8 bases are a match to TRBD2. The CDR3 has 18 amino acids. Germline V lookup: CDR1 LGHNA, CDR2 YSLEER. J gave up 0 bases and V 0 bases, and 7 bases lay outside the gene matches.